The 20 T cell receptor beta chains reported below all come from one sample, sequenced in a study of shared clonotypes between healthy human individuals. Assay: immunoSEQ multiplex PCR; the TCRdb copy retains only in-frame clones and omits some. This table holds 2 million to 3 million clones, more than 85% found once. Sequenced input: naive CD4+ T cells from PBMCs. The subset denotes: CD45RA+ positively selected. The receptors come from a man aged 18 to 29 in good health. Some clones in this sample may be carry-over from other donors' samples.

V and J are TRBV19 and TRBJ2-3, with TRBD2 matching 8 bases. Germline V gene data show CDR1 as LNHDA and CDR2 as SQIVND (reference sequence). CDR3 size: 15 residues. V trimming: 4 bases; J trimming: 3 bases; junction bases outside the gene matches: 6. The CDR3 is CASSSQREWTDTQYF. CDR3 coding DNA: TGTGCCAGTAGTAGCCAGCGGGAGTGGACAGATACGCAGTATTTT.

This clone was detected once. This rearrangement joins TRBV5-4 to TRBJ1-3; D ambiguous. Germline CDR1 SGHNT, CDR2 YYREEE (reference sequence). CDR3 size: 14 residues. V gave up 4 bases and J gave up 0 bases, with 8 bases separating them. The CDR3 DNA reads TGTGCCAGCAGCACGGACGCCTCTGGAAACACCATATATTTT. It yields the protein CASSTDASGNTIYF. Based on the CDR3 plus reference TRBV5-4 and TRBJ1-3, the full variable domain is ETGVTQSPTHLIKTRGQQVTLRCSSQSGHNTVSWYQQALGQGPQFIFQYYREEENGRGNFPPRFSGLQFPNYSSELNVNALELDDSALYLCASSTDASGNTIYFGEGSWLTVV.

Points on this clone: Other DNA sequences from this sample encode an identical CDR3 as well. This chain joins TRBV28 and TRBJ2-7, with 11 nucleotides matching TRBD2. Germline V CDR1 and CDR2: MDHEN, SYDVKM. The V and J ends lost 6 bases and 0 bases, in that order; junction bases with no gene match: 1. This CDR3 comprises 14 residues. The CDR3 DNA reads TGTGCCAGCAGACTAGCGGGGGCCTCCTACGAGCAGTACTTC. This codes for CASRLAGASYEQYF.

This clone was counted a single time. This chain's CDR3 is CASSLGRGSLGKLNTEAFF. The CDR3 DNA reads as TGCGCCAGCAGCTTGGGGCGGGGCAGTTTGGGGAAATTGAACACTGAAGCTTTCTTT. The rearrangement links TRBV5-1 to TRBJ1-1; TRBD1 might be the D (5 bases). CDR3 size: 19 residues. Trimming left V 0 bases short and J 0 bases short, with 21 bases between. Germline V gene sequence: CDR1 SGHRS, CDR2 YFSETQ.

The chain has TRBV5-1 and TRBJ1-5; tentative D call: TRBD1 (5 bases). The CDR3 spans 15 residues. Germline V CDR1 and CDR2: SGHRS, YFSETQ. Trimming cost V 0 bases and J 3 bases, with 10 bases left between them. The CDR3 region has the DNA TGCGCCAGCAGCTTGGAGGGGCGGTCCAATCAGCCCCAGCATTTT. Translated, it gives CASSLEGRSNQPQHF.

The V gene is TRBV18, the J gene TRBJ2-4; tentative D call: TRBD1 (5 bases). V was shortened by 3 bases and J by 0 bases, with 12 bases between the two germline ends. Per germline, CDR1 KGHSH and CDR2 LQKENI. CDR3 length: 16 residues. In DNA, the CDR3 is TGTGCCAGCTCACCGCTAGGCAGGGTAGCCAAAAACATTCAGTACTTC. This sequence encodes CASSPLGRVAKNIQYF.

The rearrangement uses TRBV6-6 and TRBJ1-2, with TRBD1 as a possible D gene (6 bases). Looked up from germline, CDR1 is MNHNY and CDR2 is SVGAGI (reference sequence). Trimming removed 0 bases from V and 4 bases from J, with 12 bases in between. The CDR3 has 15 amino acids. The CDR3 region is CASSYSGGGPYGYTF. CDR3 nucleotides: TGTGCCAGCAGTTACTCCGGGGGGGGCCCCTATGGCTACACCTTC.

The chain links TRBV6-5 to TRBJ2-3; weak D call: TRBD2 (5 bases). CDR1 is MNHEY, CDR2 SVGAGI, per germline. This CDR3 region has 14 residues. The V gene lost 3 bases and the J gene lost 7 bases, with 14 bases spanning the gap. CDR3 protein: CASSYRELGYTQYF. CDR3 bases: TGTGCCAGCAGTTATCGGGAACTGGGATATACGCAGTATTTT.

The J gene is TRBJ2-1, the V gene TRBV21-1; TRBD2 is taken as the D call from the table, unchecked against the DNA. TRBV21-1 is a pseudogene. The CDR3 is 17 residues long. The CDR3 DNA reads as TGTGCCAGCAGTTATCGGGGGTCAACTAGCGGACTCAATGAGCAGTTCTTC. Its protein product is CASSYRGSTSGLNEQFF.

The chain carries TRBV5-3 and TRBJ2-7; 12 bases match TRBD2. Being an ORF, TRBV5-3 has a function that is uncertain. The CDR3 totals 17 residues. V shed 5 bases, J shed 2 bases, and the junction held 11 bases outside the gene matches. CDR3 bases: TGTGCCAGAAGTTCTGGACTAGCGGGGATCAAAGCCTACGAGCAGTACTTC. The encoded protein is CARSSGLAGIKAYEQYF.

The chain couples TRBV4-1 to TRBJ2-5; 7 bases match TRBD1. The CDR3 loop spans 15 amino acids. CDR1 and CDR2 from the germline V gene are MGHRA and YSYEKL. J lost 3 bases, V lost 0 bases, and 4 bases had no gene match. The CDR3, as DNA: TGCGCCAGCAGCCAAGATCGACAGGGAAAAGAGACCCAGTACTTC. It yields the protein CASSQDRQGKETQYF.

This chain uses TRBV28 with TRBJ1-5; 7 nucleotides match TRBD1. The CDR3 covers 15 residues. Germline V gene sequence: CDR1 MDHEN, CDR2 SYDVKM. The V gene end was trimmed by 5 bases and the J gene end by 0 bases; junction bases not matched to a gene: 4. The CDR3 loop is CASSPWDSSNQPQHF. CDR3 nucleotide sequence: TGTGCCAGCAGTCCGTGGGACAGTAGCAATCAGCCCCAGCATTTT.

The chain couples TRBV5-4 to TRBJ1-3; unclear D gene. The germline V gene has CDR1 SGHNT and CDR2 YYREEE (reference sequence). The CDR3 covers 12 residues. Trimming shortened V by 4 bases and J by 8 bases, and 10 bases separated the two germline ends. The CDR3 coding sequence is TGTGCCAGCAGCCGGCCGGCCGACACCATATATTTT. Translation: CASSRPADTIYF.

The chain uses TRBV19 and TRBJ2-7, with 7 positions matching TRBD1. The length of the CDR3 is 14 residues. Germline CDR1 is LNHDA and CDR2 is SQIVND (reference sequence). J was trimmed by 0 bases and V by 4 bases; bases with no gene match: 3. CDR3 coding DNA: TGTGCCAGTAGTACCGGGGACAGCTCCTACGAGCAGTACTTC. Translating it yields CASSTGDSSYEQYF.

This chain connects TRBV7-2 to TRBJ2-1, with TRBD2 matching 10 bases. This CDR3 comprises 18 residues. V lost 2 bases to trimming and J lost 3 bases; unmatched junction nucleotides: 10. CDR1 and CDR2 from the germline V gene are SGHTA and FQGNSA. The CDR3 region has the DNA TGTGCCAGCAGCTTAAGTAGGACTAGCGGCTCGTACTACAATGAGCAGTTCTTC. Encoded protein: CASSLSRTSGSYYNEQFF.

The J gene is TRBJ1-3, the V gene TRBV28; TRBD1 is a possible D gene (6 bases). The length of the CDR3 is 16 residues. Germline-derived CDR1 and CDR2 are MDHEN and SYDVKM. V lost 7 bases and J lost 3, with 19 bases in between. Here the CDR3 DNA reads TGTGCCAGCATGTATCGAGGCTGGACAGATGGAAACACCATATATTTT. It encodes CASMYRGWTDGNTIYF.

In DNA, the CDR3 is TGTGCCAGCTCACGGGGACAGGGATCCTACGAGCAGTACTTC. Protein product: CASSRGQGSYEQYF. The genes are TRBV18 and TRBJ2-7; 9 bases are shared with TRBD1. With V trimmed by 4 bases and J by 1 base, 2 bases remained unmatched. The CDR3 consists of 14 residues. CDR1 is KGHSH, CDR2 LQKENI, per germline. Using reference TRBV18 and TRBJ2-7 for the parts outside the CDR3, the full variable domain is NAGVMQNPRHLVRRRGQEARLRCSPMKGHSHVYWYRQLPEEGLKFMVYLQKENIIDESGMPKERFSAEFPKEGPSILRIQQVVRGDSAAYFCASSRGQGSYEQYFGPGTRLTVT.

J is TRBJ1-1 and V is TRBV2; no firm D call. From germline, CDR1 is SNHLY and CDR2 FYNNEI. V shed 1 base and J shed 11 bases, with 11 bases lying between them. This CDR3 region has 12 residues. Here the CDR3 reads CASSEVPFGAFF. Written as DNA, the CDR3 is TGTGCCAGCAGTGAAGTTCCCTTCGGGGCTTTCTTT.

This chain links TRBV7-9 with TRBJ2-2; D uncertain. The V end lost 5 bases, the J end lost 6 bases, and 10 bases lay between the germline ends. Germline V lookup: CDR1 SEHNR, CDR2 FQNEAQ (reference sequence). The CDR3 has 13 residues. The CDR3 region has the DNA TGTGCCAGCAGCCCCGAGTCCCCCGGGGAGCTGTTTTTT. Encoded protein: CASSPESPGELFF.

This clone appeared a few times. The chain couples TRBV5-8 to TRBJ1-2; tentative D call: TRBD1 (5 bases). This CDR3 spans 12 amino acids. V lost 3 bases and J 11 bases, leaving 14 bases between the germline ends. Germline lookup yields CDR1 SGHTS and CDR2 YDEGEE. DNA of the CDR3: TGTGCCAGCAGCTGGATAAGACAGTCGTACACCTTC. Amino acid sequence: CASSWIRQSYTF.